One sample yielded the 20 T cell receptor beta chains listed below, sequenced in a study of cytomegalovirus exposure and HLA in healthy donors. PCR involved 60 Vbeta and 13 Jbeta primers. Clones were read by immunoSEQ multiplex PCR, and TCRdb kept only the in-frame ones, dropping some. The table lists under 150,000 clones, over 70% of them singletons. The material sequenced was PBMCs. These receptors were obtained from a woman aged 40 to 50 in good health and CMV-seronegative.

This clone was counted once. The chain is built from TRBV7-7 and TRBJ2-5, with TRBD2 as a possible D gene (6 bases). Germline V gene sequence: CDR1 SSHAT, CDR2 FNYEAQ (reference sequence). CDR3 length: 14 amino acids. Trimming pared 1 base from V and 5 bases from J, leaving 11 bases between. The CDR3 coding sequence is TGTGCCAGCAGCTTAGTCCCAGGGAGGGAGACCCAGTACTTC. Its translation: CASSLVPGRETQYF. Variable domain in full (rest from reference TRBV7-7 and TRBJ2-5): GAGVSQSPRYKVTKRGQDVTLRCDPISSHATLYWYQQALGQGPEFLTYFNYEAQPDKSGLPSDRFSAERPEGSISTLTIQRTEQRDSAMYRCASSLVPGRETQYFGPGTRLLVL.

J is TRBJ2-1 and V is TRBV19, with TRBD2 identical over 7 bases. V shed 5 bases, J shed 3 bases, and the junction held 4 bases outside the gene matches. Germline loops: CDR1 LNHDA, CDR2 SQIVND (reference sequence). This CDR3 is built from 14 residues. The CDR3 DNA is TGTGCCAGTAGTCTAGCGGAGTACTACAATGAGCAGTTCTTC. It specifies CASSLAEYYNEQFF.

V is TRBV5-8 and J is TRBJ1-5; 9 nucleotides line up with TRBD1. CDR3 size: 18 residues. From germline, CDR1 is SGHTS and CDR2 YDEGEE. The junction had 17 bases not matched to a gene; V was cut back by 4 bases and J by 6 bases. CDR3: CASSISTGGAGSVQPQHF. The CDR3 DNA reads TGTGCCAGCAGCATAAGCACAGGGGGCGCGGGATCGGTTCAGCCCCAGCATTTT.

The V call is TRBV19, the J call TRBJ2-5; possible D gene TRBD1, 5 bases. The length of the CDR3 is 12 residues. Between the trimmed V and J ends, which lost 5 bases and 5 bases, there was a span of 9 bases. Germline CDR1 reads LNHDA; CDR2 reads SQIVND (reference sequence). For the CDR3, the DNA is TGTGCCAGTAGTGTTCAGGGTGAGACCCAGTACTTC. Its protein product is CASSVQGETQYF.

The J gene is TRBJ2-7, the V gene TRBV5-1, with 9 bases lining up with TRBD1. Germline-derived CDR1 and CDR2 are SGHRS and YFSETQ. Trimming cost V 3 bases and J 7 bases; bases outside gene matches: 11. CDR3 size: 15 residues. As DNA, the CDR3 is TGCGCCAGCAGCTCGGGACAGGGACCTTTAGGGGAGCAGTACTTC. Translated: CASSSGQGPLGEQYF.

The V call is TRBV11-2, the J call TRBJ1-6, with 7 bases fitting TRBD1. The CDR3 extends over 16 amino acids. Trimming cost V 3 bases and J 8 bases; bases outside gene matches: 10. The germline V gene encodes CDR1 SGHAT and CDR2 FQNNGV. The CDR3 here is CASSLTMQGGDSPLHF. As DNA, the CDR3 is TGTGCCAGCAGCTTGACGATGCAGGGGGGAGATTCACCCCTCCACTTT.

This CDR3 is CASSFVSYEQYF. The CDR3 DNA reads as TGTGCCAGCAGCTTCGTCAGCTACGAGCAGTACTTC. The J gene is TRBJ2-7, the V gene TRBV11-1; D unclear. The CDR3 covers 12 residues. The V gene lost 3 bases and the J gene lost 3 bases, with 6 bases spanning the gap. CDR1 and CDR2 (germline): SGHAT, FQDESV (reference sequence).

In DNA, the CDR3 is TGCGCCAGCAGTGCACATAGCGCTGGGGGGGGGACAGATACGCAGTATTTT. It encodes CASSAHSAGGGTDTQYF. The chain recombines TRBV4-1 with TRBJ2-3, with 7 nucleotides matching TRBD2. The CDR3 is 17 residues long. V shed 6 bases, J shed 3 bases, and the junction held 15 bases outside the gene matches. CDR1 and CDR2 from the germline V gene are MGHRA and YSYEKL.

The V and J genes are TRBV6-5 and TRBJ2-1; D call uncertain. Germline V lookup: CDR1 MNHEY, CDR2 SVGAGI. V shed 0 bases and J shed 0 bases, with 9 bases lying between them. This CDR3 contains 16 residues. Here the CDR3 DNA reads TGTGCCAGCAGTTACTCGTTGGCCAGCTCCTACAATGAGCAGTTCTTC. It codes for CASSYSLASSYNEQFF.

The chain employs TRBV6-5 and TRBJ1-1, with D possibly being TRBD1 (5 bases). CDR1 and CDR2 from the germline V gene are MNHEY and SVGAGI. Trimming pared 10 bases from V and 0 bases from J, leaving 18 bases between. The CDR3 contains 15 residues. CDR3 in DNA: TGTGCCACCGCCTTCAGGGATTCGTTGAACACTGAAGCTTTCTTT. It specifies CATAFRDSLNTEAFF.

As for this clone: One junction end disagrees with the germline gene, perhaps due to a read error. The chain is built from TRBV28 and TRBJ1-2; 7 bases fit TRBD1. CDR3 length: 16 residues. Per germline, CDR1 MDHEN and CDR2 SYDVKM. CDR3 loop: CTSSSPDRVLLYGYTF. In DNA form, the CDR3 reads TGTACCAGCAGTTCCCCCGACAGGGTACTCCTTTATGGCTACACCTTC.

The chain couples TRBV21-1 to TRBJ2-1; TRBD2 was called by the table and not checked on the DNA. TRBV21-1 is annotated as a pseudogene. The CDR3 is 14 amino acids. CDR3 loop: CASSKLGGGTEQFF. In DNA form, the CDR3 reads TGTGCCAGCAGCAAATTAGGTGGGGGGACTGAGCAGTTCTTC.

The chain uses TRBV2 and TRBJ2-3; D is unclear. CDR3 size: 13 residues. V shed 8 bases and J shed 1 base, with 10 bases lying between them. The germline gives CDR1 SNHLY, CDR2 FYNNEI. CDR3 coding DNA: TGTGCCAGCGCCTACTACCGCACAGATACGCAGTATTTT. It yields the protein CASAYYRTDTQYF.

This chain joins TRBV4-2 and TRBJ1-6; D might be TRBD1 (5 bases). Trimming pared 5 bases from V and 7 bases from J, leaving 15 bases between. This CDR3 has 15 residues. Germline V gene sequence: CDR1 LGHNA, CDR2 YNFKEQ. Here the CDR3 reads CASSIRQGENSPLHF. CDR3 sequence (DNA): TGTGCCAGCAGCATCCGTCAGGGTGAGAATTCACCCCTCCACTTT.

V usage is TRBV14 and J usage is TRBJ2-3; 10 bases fit TRBD2. The V segment lost 4 bases and the J segment 2 bases; nucleotides outside the gene matches: 6. The CDR3 length is 16 residues. CDR1 is SGHDN and CDR2 is FVKESK in the germline V gene. In nucleotides, the CDR3 is TGTGCCAGCAGCCCACTAGCGGGATTTACCACAGATACGCAGTATTTT. Its protein is CASSPLAGFTTDTQYF.

The rearrangement links TRBV11-2 to TRBJ2-7, with a weak D call TRBD1 (5 bases). The CDR3 runs to 16 residues. Trimming took 4 bases from V and 5 from J, leaving 21 bases between them. CDR1 is SGHAT and CDR2 is FQNNGV in the germline V gene. In nucleotides, the CDR3 is TGTGCCAGCAGCTCGCAAGGGGCAGGGTTAGGTGACGAGCAGTACTTC. Protein product: CASSSQGAGLGDEQYF. The full variable domain, its missing parts supplied by reference TRBV11-2 and TRBJ2-7, is EAGVAQSPRYKIIEKRQSVAFWCNPISGHATLYWYQQILGQGPKLLIQFQNNGVVDDSQLPKDRFSAERLKGVDSTLKIQPAKLEDSAVYLCASSSQGAGLGDEQYFGPGTRLTVT.

The chain employs TRBV6-5 and TRBJ2-7; 7 positions agree with TRBD1. J was trimmed by 0 bases and V by 2 bases; bases with no gene match: 4. Germline-derived CDR1 and CDR2 are MNHEY and SVGAGI. This CDR3 is built from 15 residues. The CDR3 DNA is TGTGCCAGCAGTTACAACAGGGGAATCTCCTACGAGCAGTACTTC. Residues: CASSYNRGISYEQYF.

This chain connects TRBV5-1 to TRBJ1-1, with TRBD1 matching over 8 bases. The CDR3 has 13 amino acids. After removal of 4 bases from V and 5 bases from J, the junction contained 4 bases not matched to a gene. Looked up from germline, CDR1 is SGHRS and CDR2 is YFSETQ. The CDR3 sequence: CASSGDRKTEAFF. The CDR3 DNA sequence: TGCGCCAGCAGCGGGGACAGGAAGACTGAAGCTTTCTTT.

The chain combines TRBV9 with TRBJ2-3; D perhaps matches TRBD1 (6 bases). The V end lost 3 bases, the J end lost 0 bases, and 8 bases lay between the germline ends. Per germline, CDR1 SGDLS and CDR2 YYNGEE. CDR3 size: 14 residues. The CDR3: CASSGGQSTDTQYF. CDR3 bases: TGTGCCAGCAGCGGCGGACAGAGCACAGATACGCAGTATTTT.

This clone was detected only a few times. The gene calls are TRBV4-1 and TRBJ2-3, with 9 bases aligning to TRBD2. V trimming: 1 base; J trimming: 5 bases; junction bases outside the gene matches: 4. Germline CDR1 is MGHRA and CDR2 is YSYEKL. The CDR3 has 15 residues. CDR3: CASSQGLAAQDTQYF. CDR3 in DNA: TGCGCCAGCAGCCAAGGACTAGCGGCCCAAGATACGCAGTATTTT.